The 9 T cell receptor beta chains presented below share a single source sample, sequenced in a study of cytomegalovirus exposure and HLA in healthy donors (dated by TCRdb to between 2016 and 2019). The library was made by the immunoSEQ multiplex PCR assay. Held by TCRdb, this immuneACCESS table contains in-frame sequences only and omits some clones. Under half of the omission traces to an unresolved V gene where checked; the cause of the rest is unknown. The sample table holds fewer than 200,000 clones, of which 90% to 97% were seen once. About 0.94% of the sample is taken by the ten largest. Sequencing was done on a sample of PBMCs. These TCRs come from a woman aged 18-30 years in good health and CMV-seronegative.

CDR3 in amino acids: CASSYGLPTDTQYF. The CDR3 coding sequence is TGTGCCAGCAGTTACGGACTACCCACAGATACGCAGTATTTT. The chain joins TRBV6-5 to TRBJ2-3; D is possibly TRBD2 (6 bases). Germline CDR1 MNHEY, CDR2 SVGAGI. The V end was cut by 2 bases, the J end by 2 bases, with 8 bases between. This CDR3 is 14 amino acids long.

The chain has TRBV7-2 and TRBJ2-3; no definite D call. This CDR3 contains 12 residues. The ends were cut back, 1 base at V and 7 bases at J, with 6 bases in the middle. The germline V gene has CDR1 SGHTA and CDR2 FQGNSA. The CDR3 coding sequence is TGTGCCAGCAGCTTAGATTCGTATACGCAGTATTTT. This gives the protein CASSLDSYTQYF.

CDR3 DNA: TGCGCCAGCAGTCAAGCTTCGCGGCAGTATAATTCACCCCTCCACTTT. Translated: CASSQASRQYNSPLHF. V and J are TRBV23-1 and TRBJ1-6; D remains ambiguous. TRBV23-1 is given ORF status, its function remaining uncertain. With 2 bases removed from V and 4 bases from J, the gap between germline ends came to 12 bases. The CDR3 loop spans 16 amino acids.

This chain links TRBV19 with TRBJ1-4; a weak D match, TRBD1 (5 bases). Germline V CDR1 and CDR2: LNHDA, SQIVND (reference sequence). The CDR3 spans 15 residues. With 5 bases removed from V and 7 bases from J, the gap between germline ends came to 17 bases. CDR3 in amino acids: CASSGGTPRGEKLFF. The CDR3 DNA sequence: TGTGCCAGTAGTGGAGGGACTCCTCGAGGTGAAAAACTGTTTTTT.

This chain links TRBV27 with TRBJ1-3, with D hard to call. Germline CDR1 is MNHEY and CDR2 is SMNVEV (reference sequence). The CDR3 contains 12 residues. The V and J ends lost 8 bases and 0 bases respectively, with 5 bases between them. CDR3: CASGLSGNTIYF. The CDR3 DNA follows: TGTGCCAGCGGACTCTCTGGAAACACCATATATTTT.

The rearrangement joins TRBV9 to TRBJ1-1, with 10 bases identical to TRBD1. The CDR3 has 14 residues. Per the germline V gene, CDR1 is SGDLS and CDR2 is YYNGEE. J lost 3 bases, V lost 4 bases, and 3 bases had no gene match. CDR3 protein: CASSSGQGDTEAFF. The CDR3, as DNA: TGTGCCAGCAGCTCTGGACAGGGGGACACTGAAGCTTTCTTT.

The V call is TRBV7-3, the J call TRBJ1-1; D uncertain. CDR1 is SGHTA and CDR2 is FQGTGA in the germline V gene. CDR3 length equals 15 residues. V was cut by 1 base and J by 0 bases, with 9 bases left in between. CDR3 protein: CASSLSGNLNTEAFF. For the CDR3, the DNA is TGTGCCAGCAGCTTAAGCGGGAACCTGAACACTGAAGCTTTCTTT.

The rearrangement joins TRBV11-2 to TRBJ2-3; 7 bases align to TRBD2. This CDR3 contains 17 residues. Losses at the gene ends were 0 bases for V and 1 base for J; bases not matched to a gene: 7. The germline gives CDR1 SGHAT, CDR2 FQNNGV. CDR3: CASSLDLGLAGTDTQYF. In DNA, the CDR3 is TGTGCCAGCAGCTTAGATCTCGGGCTAGCGGGCACAGATACGCAGTATTTT.

This sequence joins TRBV19 and TRBJ2-7, with 7 bases aligning to TRBD1. In germline, CDR1 is LNHDA, CDR2 SQIVND (reference sequence). The CDR3 totals 14 residues. With 3 bases clipped from V and 4 bases from J, the junction kept 6 bases outside the gene matches. The CDR3 reads CASSIPGQRYEQYF. The DNA of the CDR3 is TGTGCCAGTAGTATCCCGGGACAGCGATACGAGCAGTACTTC. The variable domain in full, completed from reference TRBV19 and TRBJ2-7, reads DGGITQSPKYLFRKEGQNVTLSCEQNLNHDAMYWYRQDPGQGLRLIYYSQIVNDFQKGDIAEGYSVSREKKESFPLTVTSAQKNPTAFYLCASSIPGQRYEQYFGPGTRLTVT.